Listed below are T cell receptor beta chains from one sample, sequenced in a study of identical twins. TCRdb called the 5' RACE reads again in MiXCR, with one record for every CDR3 protein. The sample has some 500,000 distinct CDR3 sequences; approximately 22% are singletons. The same sample was also studied in work on T cells expressing NK-cell markers.

The sample comprised CD4+ T cells sorted from blood. The receptors come from a woman younger than 30 in good health. CDR3s include the opening cysteine and the closing phenylalanine or tryptophan. A D gene is named only where the DNA matches it firmly. Clone size is not always given. Where it is, it says once, few, many or a class for expanded clones.

v_gene,abundance,j_gene,d_gene,CDR3aa,CDR3nt
TRBV6-2/TRBV6-3,.,TRBJ2-1,TRBD2,CASSGSGRGNEQFF,TGTGCCAGCAGTGGTAGCGGGAGAGGGAATGAGCAGTTCTTC
TRBV6-2/TRBV6-3,few,TRBJ2-1,.,CASSYSQGRYNEQFF,TGTGCCAGCAGTTACTCACAGGGTCGGTACAATGAGCAGTTCTTC
TRBV7-7,many,TRBJ2-5,TRBD2,CASSLGTSVKTQYF,TGTGCCAGCAGCTTAGGGACTAGCGTTAAGACCCAGTACTTC
TRBV20-1,once,TRBJ1-4,.,CSGQSNEKLFF,TGCAGTGGACAGTCTAATGAAAAACTGTTTTTT
TRBV7-8,.,TRBJ1-2,.,CASSPARDEGNYGYTF,TGTGCCAGCAGCCCGGCCAGGGACGAGGGGAACTATGGCTACACCTTC
TRBV20-1,.,TRBJ1-5,.,CSAEQGNQPQHF,TGCAGTGCTGAACAGGGAAATCAGCCCCAGCATTTT
TRBV29-1,few,TRBJ2-1,TRBD2,CSVGRTGGPDNEQFF,TGCAGCGTCGGCCGTACGGGAGGGCCGGACAATGAGCAGTTCTTC
TRBV5-1,.,TRBJ1-4,TRBD1,CASSLGYRGREKLFF,TGCGCCAGCAGCTTGGGGTACAGGGGACGGGAAAAACTGTTTTTT
TRBV5-1,few,TRBJ2-2,.,CASSLGDTRAGELFF,TGCGCCAGCAGCTTGGGAGACACCCGCGCCGGGGAGCTGTTTTTT
TRBV7-2,.,TRBJ2-6,.,CASSGGRISGANVLTF,TGTGCCAGCAGCGGGGGGAGGATCTCTGGGGCCAACGTCCTGACTTTC
TRBV6-1,few,TRBJ1-2,.,CASIGQNDYYGYTF,TGTGCCAGCATAGGACAGAACGACTACTATGGCTACACCTTC
TRBV6-1,.,TRBJ2-7,TRBD1,CASNGQGRSYEQYF,TGTGCCAGCAACGGACAGGGGCGTTCCTACGAGCAGTACTTC
TRBV10-2,few,TRBJ1-1,.,CASSVAGRNTEAFF,TGCGCCAGCAGTGTCGCAGGGCGGAACACTGAAGCTTTCTTT
TRBV20-1,few,TRBJ2-1,.,CSAWTRNEQFF,TGCAGTGCGTGGACTCGCAATGAGCAGTTCTTC
TRBV5-1,.,TRBJ1-1,.,CASSLAGVGNTEAFF,TGCGCCAGCAGCTTGGCCGGGGTCGGGAACACTGAAGCTTTCTTT
TRBV12-3/TRBV12-4,.,TRBJ2-3,.,CASSLIGGERQYF,TGTGCCAGCAGTTTAATAGGGGGGGAGCGGCAGTATTTT
TRBV3-1,.,TRBJ1-1,.,CASSHLTGNTEAFF,TGTGCCAGCAGCCACCTGACAGGGAACACTGAAGCTTTCTTT
TRBV12-5,.,TRBJ2-2,.,CASGLFYGGELFF,TGTGCTAGTGGTTTGTTTTATGGCGGGGAGCTGTTTTTT
TRBV20-1,.,TRBJ2-7,TRBD1,CSAGTVSSYEQYF,TGCAGTGCAGGGACAGTAAGCTCCTACGAGCAGTACTTC
TRBV20-1,.,TRBJ1-2,.,CSARVGVLKGNYGYTF,TGCAGTGCTAGAGTGGGGGTGTTGAAGGGTAACTATGGCTACACCTTC
TRBV7-2,few,TRBJ2-7,.,CASSQSGTGAYEQYF,TGTGCCAGCAGCCAATCGGGCACCGGGGCCTACGAGCAGTACTTC
TRBV5-5,.,TRBJ2-7,TRBD1,CASSPGGSLVYEQYF,TGTGCCAGCAGCCCAGGGGGCTCCCTCGTCTACGAGCAGTACTTC
TRBV20-1,.,TRBJ1-2,.,CSARAQMRARGYTF,TGCAGTGCTAGAGCTCAGATGAGGGCAAGAGGCTACACCTTC
TRBV12-3/TRBV12-4,.,TRBJ2-1,.,CASSPPIGVNNEQFF,TGTGCCAGCAGTCCTCCGATAGGCGTCAACAATGAGCAGTTCTTC
TRBV20-1,few,TRBJ2-7,.,CSAREGSRSSEQYF,TGCAGTGCTAGAGAAGGCAGCCGATCCAGCGAGCAGTACTTC
TRBV7-8,.,TRBJ1-5,.,CASSPSWRPNQPQHF,TGTGCCAGCAGCCCCTCGTGGAGGCCGAATCAGCCCCAGCATTTT
TRBV15,few,TRBJ1-3,.,CATSRDDGTIYF,TGTGCCACCAGCAGAGATGACGGCACCATATATTTT
TRBV29-1,few,TRBJ1-1,.,CSVEDFVVPEAFF,TGCAGCGTTGAAGATTTCGTGGTACCTGAAGCTTTCTTT
TRBV7-2,few,TRBJ2-1,TRBD2,CASSFLGGTSGYNEQFF,TGTGCCAGCAGCTTCCTGGGGGGGACTAGCGGCTACAATGAGCAGTTCTTC
TRBV20-1,few,TRBJ2-3,.,CSASGAWPTDTQYF,TGCAGTGCTAGCGGTGCCTGGCCGACAGATACGCAGTATTTT
TRBV5-1,few,TRBJ2-7,.,CASAQGVTYEQYF,TGCGCCAGCGCCCAAGGAGTGACCTACGAGCAGTACTTC